This section outlines one T cell receptor beta chain sequence together with its context. Its antigen is not known. CDR3 length: 15 residues. Trimming took 1 base from V and 0 from J, leaving 8 bases between them. The germline CDR1 and CDR2 sequences are MGHRA and YSYEKL. The sample belongs to a study of T cell responses to AZD1222 COVID-19 vaccine. Findings and limits, study-wide: Females outnumbered males among donors, who were mostly white British; clonal diversity was possibly underestimated. Among vaccine-associated CD4 TCRs, coverage spanned spike, with dominance at 160-218 and 743-854. Among AZD1222 vaccinees, only 5 to 7 were seropositive at baseline. After two AZD1222 doses, spike-specific TCR breadth and depth rose versus day 0.

The protocol was immunoSEQ multiplex PCR, while the TCRdb copy is restricted to in-frame clones and leaves out a portion. Among 140,000 or so clones listed, roughly 90% were seen once. The clonotype originates from an adult in good health. The material sequenced was peripheral blood, taken on day 0 of AZD1222 vaccination. J is TRBJ2-3 and V is TRBV4-1; D might be TRBD1 (5 bases). The DNA of the CDR3 is TGCGCCAGCAGCCAAGGGAAGGGGAGCACAGATACGCAGTATTTT. Translated: CASSQGKGSTDTQYF.